The T cell receptor beta chain under discussion was sequenced for a study of glioma-infiltrating T cells after dendritic cell vaccination. TCRdb keeps only in-frame clones here, not all; method: immunoSEQ multiplex PCR. The table includes about 49,000 clones, approximately 83% detected once. The V gene's germline CDR1 is MNHNY and CDR2 SVGAGI (reference sequence). The CDR3 runs 13 residues. V was trimmed by 11 bases and J by 0 bases, leaving 11 bases between them. The sequence was obtained from a human donor with glioblastoma. The specimen comprised blood, sampled before dendritic cell vaccination. The chain employs TRBV6-6 and TRBJ1-3; D is ambiguous. The CDR3 DNA reads TGTGCCGCGTTTGTGAGCTCTGGAAACACCATATATTTT. The encoded protein is CAAFVSSGNTIYF.